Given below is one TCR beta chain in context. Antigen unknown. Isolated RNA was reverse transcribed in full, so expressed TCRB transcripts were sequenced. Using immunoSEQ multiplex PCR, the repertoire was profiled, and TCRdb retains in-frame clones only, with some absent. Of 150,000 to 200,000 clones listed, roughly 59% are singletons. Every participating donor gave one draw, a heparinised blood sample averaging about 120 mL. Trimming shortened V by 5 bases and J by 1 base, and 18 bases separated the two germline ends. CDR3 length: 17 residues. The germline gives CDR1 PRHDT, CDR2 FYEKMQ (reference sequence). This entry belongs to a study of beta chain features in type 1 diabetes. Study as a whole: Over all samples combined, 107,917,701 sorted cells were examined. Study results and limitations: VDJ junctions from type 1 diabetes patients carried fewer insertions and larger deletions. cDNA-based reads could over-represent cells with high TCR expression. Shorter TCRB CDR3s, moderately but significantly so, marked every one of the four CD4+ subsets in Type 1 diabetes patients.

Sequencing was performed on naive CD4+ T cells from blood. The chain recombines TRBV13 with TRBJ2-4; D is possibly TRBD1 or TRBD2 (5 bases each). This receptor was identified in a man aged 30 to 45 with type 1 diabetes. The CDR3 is CASSPGDRRGAKNIQYF. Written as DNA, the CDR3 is TGTGCCAGCAGCCCCGGGGACCGACGCGGGGCCAAAAACATTCAGTACTTC.